The entry below gives a single T cell receptor beta chain sequence along with its context. Its specificity is unknown. The data are from a study of shared clonotypes between healthy human individuals. About the research overall: A donor's plate count was three for CD4 naive and three for CD4 memory; CD8 naive had two and CD8 memory one.

Both subsets, CD45RA+ naive and CD45RA-negative memory, were split from the CD4+ cells. V lost 3 bases to trimming and J lost 6 bases; unmatched junction nucleotides: 11. CDR1 is LNHDA, CDR2 SQIVND, per germline (reference sequence). The CDR3 loop spans 16 amino acids. The authors distributed each subset's genomic DNA evenly over several immunoSEQ plates. This table comes from immunoSEQ multiplex PCR, and its TCRdb copy is limited to in-frame clones, with some not included. The sample holds about 990,000 clones; about four fifths are singletons and the top ten take more than 0.55%. Regarding the study as a whole: Clonotype sharing among donors, it was expected, would be affected by sequencing depth.

The V call is TRBV19, the J call TRBJ1-2, with TRBD1 matching 9 bases. The source is a man aged 18 to 30 in good health. Some clones in this sample may be carry-over from other donors' samples. The material sequenced was memory CD4+ T cells from PBMCs. Stated subset: CD45RA-negative fraction. Here the CDR3 DNA reads TGTGCCAGTAGTATTGGATTGACAGGGGGGACGGATGGCTACACCTTC. The encoded protein is CASSIGLTGGTDGYTF.